This T cell receptor (beta chain) emerged from a study of cytomegalovirus exposure and HLA in healthy donors. Notes on the study in general: Association of 15,000 to 20,000 TCR beta sequences with HLA alleles was found at 0.05 false discovery rate in a later analysis.

Amplification used 60 Vbeta primers and 13 Jbeta primers. Sequencing used immunoSEQ multiplex PCR; TCRdb keeps in-frame clones, though not all of them. This sample has some 150,000 clones, with around 77% found just once. The CDR3 length is 18 residues. Notes on this clone: Antigen unknown.

This cohort consisted of healthy bone marrow donors. The rearrangement uses TRBV1 and TRBJ2-5; TRBD2 reflects the table's D call only, with no check against the DNA. TRBV1 is an annotated pseudogene. This TCR came from a female donor in good health and CMV-seronegative. The material sequenced was PBMCs. The CDR3 sequence is CTSSPVTSGGAFQETQYF. The CDR3 DNA reads as TGCACCAGCAGCCCGGTGACTAGCGGGGGCGCCTTCCAAGAGACCCAGTACTTC.